This entry features one TCR beta chain sequence. The target antigen is unknown. This sample is drawn from a study of metastatic and nonmetastatic thyroid tumors. Study in general: Malignant thyroid and benign thyroid patients provided blood and tumor or nodule tissue whose repertoires were compared. Study-level results: Across blood and tumor, TCR beta diversity in malignant thyroid tumors was reportedly significantly higher than in benign nodules.

All patients were treatment-naive before thyroid surgery. Under the authors' procedure: It was from CDR3 differences across clinicopathological groups that a distant-metastasis classifier for papillary thyroid cancer was built. TCRdb redid the clone calls on the PCR reads using MiXCR. The authors' filters were not applied to this entry. The table includes tens of thousands of clones, roughly 25% detected once. Germline V gives CDR1 DFQATT, CDR2 SNEGSKA (reference sequence). There are 15 residues in the CDR3. The junction had 16 bases not matched to a gene; V was cut back by 6 bases and J by 6 bases. The chain carries TRBV20-1 and TRBJ1-1, with 7 bases lining up with TRBD1. This TCR was sampled from a female donor with papillary thyroid cancer or a benign thyroid nodule (not recorded which). Some clones in this sample may be carry-over from other donors' samples. The sequencing sample was made of blood. The CDR3 loop reads CSAYDQGGISPEAFF. CDR3 in DNA: TGCAGTGCCTACGACCAGGGGGGTATAAGTCCTGAAGCTTTCTTT.